The sequence of this T cell receptor beta chain was determined in a study of T cells after yellow fever vaccination. This clonotype was detected ten times or more. Its matching antigen is unknown. A process of 5'RACE template switching, which added a universal primer site and UMIs, was used to make TCR cDNA. A single record per CDR3 protein comes from TCRdb applying MiXCR to the 5' RACE reads. The sample lists a few hundred thousand distinct CDR3 sequences, roughly 4.3% occurring once. CDR3 length: 16 amino acids. Per the germline V gene, CDR1 is MNHEY and CDR2 is SMNVEV (reference sequence). The V and J ends lost 3 bases and 2 bases respectively, with 16 bases between them. Study-wide findings and caveats: Within FACS-sorted repertoires, abundant clonotypes contaminating from the bulk population could be present. Detected again after the booster were most primary-vaccination clones, at about 96% CD4 and 80% to 90% CD8.

This receptor was identified in a man younger than 35 who received the YFV17D yellow fever vaccine. Sequenced material: PBMCs, taken 5 days after the yellow fever booster vaccination. The chain carries TRBV27 and TRBJ2-5; no definite D call. CDR3 bases: TGTGCCAGCAGTTTTACGGCAGCTAGTGGGCAAGAGACCCAGTACTTC. Translation: CASSFTAASGQETQYF.